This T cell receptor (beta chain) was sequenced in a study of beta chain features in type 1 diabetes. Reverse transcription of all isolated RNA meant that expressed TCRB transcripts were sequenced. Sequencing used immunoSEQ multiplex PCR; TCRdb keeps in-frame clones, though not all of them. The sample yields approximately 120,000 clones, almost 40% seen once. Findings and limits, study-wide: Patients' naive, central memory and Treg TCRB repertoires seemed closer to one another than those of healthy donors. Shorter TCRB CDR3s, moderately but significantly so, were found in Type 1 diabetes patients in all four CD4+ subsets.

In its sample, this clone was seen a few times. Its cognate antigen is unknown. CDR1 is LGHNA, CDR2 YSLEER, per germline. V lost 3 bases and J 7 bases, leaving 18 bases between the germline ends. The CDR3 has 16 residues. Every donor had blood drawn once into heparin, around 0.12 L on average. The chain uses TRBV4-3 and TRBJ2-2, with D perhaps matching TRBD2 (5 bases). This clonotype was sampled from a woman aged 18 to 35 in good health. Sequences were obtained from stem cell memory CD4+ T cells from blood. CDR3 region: CASSQDFTSIIGELFF. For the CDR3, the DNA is TGCGCCAGCAGCCAGGACTTTACTAGTATCATCGGGGAGCTGTTTTTT.